The present T cell receptor (beta chain) was sequenced within a study of blood T cell repertoires in COVID-19. V was clipped by 0 bases and J by 7 bases; unmatched bases: 11. Germline V gene data show CDR1 as SEHNR and CDR2 as FQNEAQ (reference sequence). The length of the CDR3 is 17 residues. Profiling relied on immunoSEQ multiplex PCR, and the TCRdb table lists in-frame clones only, not all of them. This sample carries over 150,000 clones, over 80% of them seen once, and the ten largest clones take 2.5% to 3.5%. The TCR was taken from a woman in her sixties or seventies with acute or convalescent COVID-19. The genes are TRBV7-9 and TRBJ1-5; TRBD1 agrees at 8 bases. The sequencing sample was made of peripheral blood. CDR3 amino acids: CASSLAGRGQGGQPQHF. CDR3 nucleotide sequence: TGTGCCAGCAGCTTAGCGGGCAGAGGACAGGGTGGACAGCCCCAGCATTTT.